This entry lists 8 T cell receptor beta chains sequenced from one sample in a study of T cell changes during pregnancy in multiple sclerosis. Libraries were prepared by immunoSEQ multiplex PCR; TCRdb keeps only in-frame clonotypes and omits some of them. Of tens of thousands of clones listed, about 91% are singletons. This specimen was peripheral blood, taken in the first trimester of pregnancy. These TCRs come from a female donor with multiple sclerosis, enrolled in a pregnancy study.

The chain carries TRBV9 and TRBJ2-3, with 9 bases identical to TRBD2. Looked up from germline, CDR1 is SGDLS and CDR2 is YYNGEE. Unmatched junction bases numbered 7, after V lost 5 bases and J lost 6 bases. The CDR3 extends over 14 amino acids. The CDR3 protein is CASSFQAGGDTQYF. CDR3 nucleotides: TGTGCCAGCAGTTTTCAGGCGGGGGGGGATACGCAGTATTTT. Drawing the rest from reference TRBV9 and TRBJ2-3, the complete variable domain is DSGVTQTPKHLITATGQRVTLRCSPRSGDLSVYWYQQSLDQGLQFLIQYYNGEERAKGNILERFSAQQFPDLHSELNLSSLELGDSALYFCASSFQAGGDTQYFGPGTRLTVL.

This sequence joins TRBV11-3 and TRBJ2-1, with a tentative D call TRBD2 (6 bases). Germline V lookup: CDR1 SGHNT, CDR2 YENEEA. This CDR3 region has 15 residues. V was trimmed by 1 base and J by 8 bases, leaving 15 bases between them. In DNA form, the CDR3 reads TGTGCCAGCAGCTTAGGGGGTGGGGGGAGCTATGAGCAGTTCTTC. Encoded protein: CASSLGGGGSYEQFF.

The V gene is TRBV7-8, the J gene TRBJ2-2, with D possibly TRBD2 on 5 matching bases. The CDR3 runs to 15 residues. Germline CDR1 SGHVS, CDR2 FQNEAQ. V shed 5 bases and J shed 6 bases, with 16 bases lying between them. For the CDR3, the DNA is TGTGCCAGCAGCCCCTCTGGCGGGCCCCCCGGGGAGCTGTTTTTT. Amino acid sequence: CASSPSGGPPGELFF.

This clone was counted a single time. The chain carries TRBV9 and TRBJ1-1; 7 nucleotides line up with TRBD1. V was clipped by 0 bases and J by 6 bases; unmatched bases: 8. CDR1 and CDR2 from the germline V gene are SGDLS and YYNGEE. The CDR3 is 15 residues long. CDR3 DNA sequence: TGTGCCAGCAGCGTAGGCTCAGGGGGAACGCCTGAAGCTTTCTTT. It yields the protein CASSVGSGGTPEAFF.

This chain joins TRBV27 and TRBJ2-3; TRBD2 aligns across 8 bases. The CDR3 spans 12 residues. Per the germline V gene, CDR1 is MNHEY and CDR2 is SMNVEV (reference sequence). With 7 bases clipped from V and 4 bases from J, the junction kept 1 base outside the gene matches. This chain's CDR3 is CASKRGSDTQYF. In DNA form, the CDR3 reads TGTGCCAGCAAGCGGGGGTCAGATACGCAGTATTTT.

This rearrangement joins TRBV19 to TRBJ2-2, with TRBD1 matching over 7 bases. Losses at the gene ends were 5 bases for V and 3 bases for J; bases not matched to a gene: 9. CDR1 is LNHDA, CDR2 SQIVND, per germline (reference sequence). The CDR3 runs to 16 residues. CDR3 sequence reads: CASSATQGSHTGELFF. The CDR3 DNA is TGTGCCAGTAGTGCGACACAGGGGTCCCACACCGGGGAGCTGTTTTTT.

The J gene is TRBJ1-5, the V gene TRBV7-9, with 10 bases fitting TRBD1. V lost 5 bases, J lost 6 bases, and 7 bases stayed unmatched. CDR3 length: 15 residues. From germline, CDR1 is SEHNR and CDR2 FQNEAQ (reference sequence). The CDR3 region is CASSAGTGVGQPQHF. The CDR3 bases are TGTGCCAGCAGCGCCGGGACAGGGGTGGGTCAGCCCCAGCATTTT. The complete variable domain, with remaining parts taken from reference TRBV7-9 and TRBJ1-5, reads DTGVSQNPRHKITKRGQNVTFRCDPISEHNRLYWYRQTLGQGPEFLTYFQNEAQLEKSRLLSDRFSAERPKGSFSTLEIQRTEQGDSAMYLCASSAGTGVGQPQHFGDGTRLSIL.

V usage is TRBV6-5 and J usage is TRBJ2-7; tentatively, D is TRBD2 (6 bases). The CDR3 extends over 14 amino acids. CDR1 and CDR2 (germline): MNHEY, SVGAGI. V was shortened by 10 bases and J by 6 bases, with 22 bases between the two germline ends. The CDR3 sequence: CATLGDSGKGEQYF. CDR3 nucleotides: TGTGCCACCTTGGGGGACTCAGGTAAGGGCGAGCAGTACTTC.